This entry is about one TCR beta chain. This specimen comes from a study of T cell changes during pregnancy in multiple sclerosis. The data were produced by immunoSEQ multiplex PCR, yet TCRdb's version contains in-frame clones alone and is incomplete. The sample shows tens of thousands of clones, 89% of them seen only once. Sequencing was performed on CD8+ T cells from peripheral blood mononuclear cells, taken after pregnancy. This TCR was sampled from a female donor with multiple sclerosis, enrolled in a pregnancy study.

The CDR3 here is CASSQDVLSGRTYEQYF. The DNA of the CDR3 is TGCGCCAGCAGCCAGGACGTACTAAGCGGGAGGACCTACGAGCAGTACTTC. The chain couples TRBV4-3 to TRBJ2-7, with TRBD2 identical over 9 bases. After removal of 3 bases from V and 2 bases from J, the junction contained 11 bases not matched to a gene. This CDR3 contains 17 residues. Germline V CDR1 and CDR2: LGHNA, YSLEER.